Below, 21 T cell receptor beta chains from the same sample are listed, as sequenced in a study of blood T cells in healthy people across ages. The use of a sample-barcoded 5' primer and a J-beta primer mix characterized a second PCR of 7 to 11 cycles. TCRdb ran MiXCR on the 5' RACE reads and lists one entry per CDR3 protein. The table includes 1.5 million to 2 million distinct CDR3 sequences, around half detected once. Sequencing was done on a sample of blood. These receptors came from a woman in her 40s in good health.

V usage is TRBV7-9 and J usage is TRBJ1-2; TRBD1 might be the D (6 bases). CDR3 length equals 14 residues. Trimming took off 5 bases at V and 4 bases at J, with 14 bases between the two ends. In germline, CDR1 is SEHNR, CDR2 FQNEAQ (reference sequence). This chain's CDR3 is CASSPGQYLYGYTF. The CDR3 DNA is TGTGCCAGCAGCCCCGGACAGTACCTCTATGGCTACACCTTC.

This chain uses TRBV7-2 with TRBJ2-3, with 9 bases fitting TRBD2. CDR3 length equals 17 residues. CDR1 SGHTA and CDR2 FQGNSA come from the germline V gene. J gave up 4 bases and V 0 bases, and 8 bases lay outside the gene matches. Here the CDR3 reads CTSSLARRGGASDTQYF. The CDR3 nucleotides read TGTACCAGCAGCTTAGCGAGGCGCGGGGGGGCCTCAGATACGCAGTATTTT.

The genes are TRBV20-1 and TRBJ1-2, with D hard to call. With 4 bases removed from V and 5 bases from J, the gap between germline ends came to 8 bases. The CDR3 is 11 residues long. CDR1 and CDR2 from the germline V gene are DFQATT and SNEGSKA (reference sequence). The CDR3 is CSAMDGYGYTF. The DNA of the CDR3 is TGCAGTGCTATGGATGGTTATGGCTACACCTTC.

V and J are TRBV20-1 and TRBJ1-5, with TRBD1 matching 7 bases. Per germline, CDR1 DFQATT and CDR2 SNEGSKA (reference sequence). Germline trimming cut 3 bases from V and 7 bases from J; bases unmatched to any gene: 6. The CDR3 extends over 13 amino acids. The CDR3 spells CSASGTAQQPQHF. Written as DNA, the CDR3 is TGCAGTGCTAGTGGGACAGCCCAGCAGCCCCAGCATTTT.

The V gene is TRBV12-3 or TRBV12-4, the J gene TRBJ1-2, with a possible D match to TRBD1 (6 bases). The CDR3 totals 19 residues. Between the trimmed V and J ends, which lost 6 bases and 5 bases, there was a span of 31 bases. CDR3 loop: CASRPSGGARTSVGYGYTF. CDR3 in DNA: TGTGCCAGCAGACCCTCCGGGGGCGCAAGGACCTCTGTTGGGTATGGCTACACCTTC.

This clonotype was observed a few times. The CDR3 spells CASSPKTGVWYEQYF. The CDR3 region has the DNA TGTGCCAGCAGCCCAAAGACAGGGGTGTGGTACGAGCAGTACTTC. This chain connects TRBV13 to TRBJ2-7, with 8 nucleotides matching TRBD1. CDR3 size: 15 residues. Germline CDR1 PRHDT, CDR2 FYEKMQ (reference sequence). Trimming took 5 bases from V and 4 from J; bases not matched to a gene: 10.

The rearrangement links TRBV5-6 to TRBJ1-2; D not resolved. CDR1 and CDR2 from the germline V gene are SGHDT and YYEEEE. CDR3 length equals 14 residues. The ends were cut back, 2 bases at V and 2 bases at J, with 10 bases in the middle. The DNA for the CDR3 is TGTGCCAGCAGCTTTGGCCAGCAAAACTATGGCTACACCTTC. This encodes CASSFGQQNYGYTF.

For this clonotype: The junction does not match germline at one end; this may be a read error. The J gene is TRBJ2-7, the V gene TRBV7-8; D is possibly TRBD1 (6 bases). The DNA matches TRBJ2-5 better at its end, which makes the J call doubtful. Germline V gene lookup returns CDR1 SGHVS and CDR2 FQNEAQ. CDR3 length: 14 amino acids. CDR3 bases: TGTGCCAGCAGCGATCAGGGGCCCCAAGGGACCCAGTACTTC. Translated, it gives CASSDQGPQGTQYF.

DNA for the CDR3: TGCGGCACAGGGAGAGGGACAGATACGCAGTATTTT. It translates to CGTGRGTDTQYF. The genes are TRBV20-1 and TRBJ2-3, with a tentative D call TRBD1 (6 bases). Per germline, CDR1 DFQATT and CDR2 SNEGSKA (reference sequence). CDR3 length: 12 amino acids.

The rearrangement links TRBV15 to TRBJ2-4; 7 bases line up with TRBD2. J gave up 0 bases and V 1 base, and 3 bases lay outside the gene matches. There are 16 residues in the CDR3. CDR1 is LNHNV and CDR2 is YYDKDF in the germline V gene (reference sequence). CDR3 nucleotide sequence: TGTGCCACCAGCAGAGTGGGGGGGGTAGCCAAAAACATTCAGTACTTC. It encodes CATSRVGGVAKNIQYF.

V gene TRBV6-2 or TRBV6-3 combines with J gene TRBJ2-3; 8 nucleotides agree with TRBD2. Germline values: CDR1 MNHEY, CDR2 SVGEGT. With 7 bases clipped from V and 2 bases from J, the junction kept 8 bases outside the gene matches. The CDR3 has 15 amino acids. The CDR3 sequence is CASIEGLATTDTQYF. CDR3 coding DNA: TGTGCCAGCATCGAAGGACTAGCAACCACAGATACGCAGTATTTT.

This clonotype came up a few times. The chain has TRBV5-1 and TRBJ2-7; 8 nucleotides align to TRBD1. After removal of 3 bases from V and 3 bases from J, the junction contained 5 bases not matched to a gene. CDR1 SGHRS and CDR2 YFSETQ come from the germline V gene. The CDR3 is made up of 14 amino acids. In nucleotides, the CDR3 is TGCGCCAGCAGCTGGACAGGGTCGAACTACGAGCAGTACTTC. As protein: CASSWTGSNYEQYF.

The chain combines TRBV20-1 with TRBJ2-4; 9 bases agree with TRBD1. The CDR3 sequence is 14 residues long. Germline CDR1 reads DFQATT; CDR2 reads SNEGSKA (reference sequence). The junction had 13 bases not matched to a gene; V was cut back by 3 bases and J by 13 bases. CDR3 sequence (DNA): TGCAGTGCTAGGGCCGGGACAGGGCGTAGGGAGCAGTACTTC. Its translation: CSARAGTGRREQYF.

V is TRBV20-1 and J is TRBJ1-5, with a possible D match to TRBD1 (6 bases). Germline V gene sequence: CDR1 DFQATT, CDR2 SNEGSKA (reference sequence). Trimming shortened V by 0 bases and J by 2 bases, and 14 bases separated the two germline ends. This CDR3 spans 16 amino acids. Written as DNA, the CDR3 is TGCAGTGCTAGAGATCCGGCGGGGGCGGGCAATCAGCCCCAGCATTTT. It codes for CSARDPAGAGNQPQHF.

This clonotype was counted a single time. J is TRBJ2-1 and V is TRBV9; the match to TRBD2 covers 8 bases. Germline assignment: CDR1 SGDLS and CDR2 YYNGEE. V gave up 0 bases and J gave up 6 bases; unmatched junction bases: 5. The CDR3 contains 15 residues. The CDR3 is CASSVGLAQGNEQFF. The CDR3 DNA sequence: TGTGCCAGCAGCGTAGGACTAGCGCAAGGCAATGAGCAGTTCTTC. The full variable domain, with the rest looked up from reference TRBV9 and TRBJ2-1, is DSGVTQTPKHLITATGQRVTLRCSPRSGDLSVYWYQQSLDQGLQFLIQYYNGEERAKGNILERFSAQQFPDLHSELNLSSLELGDSALYFCASSVGLAQGNEQFFGPGTRLTVL.

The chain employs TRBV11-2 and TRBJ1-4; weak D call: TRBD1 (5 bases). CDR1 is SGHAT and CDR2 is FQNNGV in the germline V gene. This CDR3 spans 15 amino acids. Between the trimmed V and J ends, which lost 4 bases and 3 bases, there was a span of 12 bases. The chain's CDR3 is CASSWGVAANEKLFF. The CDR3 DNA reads TGTGCCAGCAGCTGGGGGGTGGCGGCTAATGAAAAACTGTTTTTT. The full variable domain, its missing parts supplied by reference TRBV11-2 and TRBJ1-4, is EAGVAQSPRYKIIEKRQSVAFWCNPISGHATLYWYQQILGQGPKLLIQFQNNGVVDDSQLPKDRFSAERLKGVDSTLKIQPAKLEDSAVYLCASSWGVAANEKLFFGSGTQLSVL.

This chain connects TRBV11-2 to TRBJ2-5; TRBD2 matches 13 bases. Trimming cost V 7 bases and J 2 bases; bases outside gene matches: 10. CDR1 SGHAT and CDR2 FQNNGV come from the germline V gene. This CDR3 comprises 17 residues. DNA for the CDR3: TGTGCCAGCACACCGGGACTAGCGGGGCGGGGGCAAGAGACCCAGTACTTC. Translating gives CASTPGLAGRGQETQYF.

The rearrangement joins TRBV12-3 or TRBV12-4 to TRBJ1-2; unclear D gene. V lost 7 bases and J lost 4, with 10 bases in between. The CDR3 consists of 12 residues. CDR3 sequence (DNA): TGTGCCAGCAAAATCGGGCCCTATGGCTACACCTTC. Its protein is CASKIGPYGYTF.

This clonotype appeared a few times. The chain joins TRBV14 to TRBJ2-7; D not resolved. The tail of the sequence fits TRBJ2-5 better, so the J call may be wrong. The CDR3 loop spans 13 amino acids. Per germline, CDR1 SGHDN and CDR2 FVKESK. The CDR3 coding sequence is TGTGCCAGCAGCCAAGATTCCACGAGGACCCAGTACTTC. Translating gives CASSQDSTRTQYF.

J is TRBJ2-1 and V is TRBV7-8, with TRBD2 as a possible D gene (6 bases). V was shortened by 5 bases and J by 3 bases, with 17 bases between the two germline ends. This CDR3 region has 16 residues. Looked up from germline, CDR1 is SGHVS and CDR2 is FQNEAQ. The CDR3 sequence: CASSPTRDFVYNEQFF. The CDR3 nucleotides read TGTGCCAGCAGCCCGACTCGGGACTTTGTCTACAATGAGCAGTTCTTC.

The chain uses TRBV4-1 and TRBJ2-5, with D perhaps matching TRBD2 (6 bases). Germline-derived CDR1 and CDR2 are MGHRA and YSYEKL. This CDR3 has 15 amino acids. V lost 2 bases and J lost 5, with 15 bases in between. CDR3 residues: CASSQNGGSSETQYF. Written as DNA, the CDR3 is TGCGCCAGCAGCCAAAATGGAGGGAGCAGTGAGACCCAGTACTTC.